This TCR beta chain was captured by sequencing in a study of OX40 agonist ivuxolimab in advanced cancers. Whole-study findings and limits: Low normalized clonal expansion also occurred in some nonresponding patients.

Of note for this clone: What it recognizes is unknown.

With autoimmune disease history or systemic immunosuppression, patients were excluded. Per germline, CDR1 GTSNPN and CDR2 SVGIG (reference sequence). Trimming removed 0 bases at V and 4 bases at J, with 9 bases between. This CDR3 has 13 amino acids. Sequenced by immunoSEQ multiplex PCR; TCRdb stores in-frame clones only, minus some. The data show 60,000 or so clones, around 83% seen once. Sequencing was performed on CD4+ or CD8+ T cells sorted from blood, taken in a trial of the OX40 agonist ivuxolimab. The receptor comes from an adult with an advanced solid tumor such as melanoma, head and neck, liver or kidney cancer. The chain is built from TRBV30 and TRBJ1-2; D call uncertain. For the CDR3, the DNA is TGTGCCTGGAGTGTACAAGGCTCCTATGGCTACACCTTC. It specifies CAWSVQGSYGYTF.